The 19 T cell receptor beta chains listed next were all sequenced from one sample in a study of graft-versus-host responses after intestinal transplantation. The protocol was immunoSEQ multiplex PCR, while the TCRdb copy is restricted to in-frame clones and leaves out a portion. The sample comprises approximately 14,000 clones, roughly two thirds of which are singletons, and roughly 10% rests with the top ten. Processing released intraepithelial and lamina propria lymphocytes from the graft tissue. Specimen: ileum tissue, collected roughly 720 days after intestinal transplantation. These receptors were taken from a human patient who received an intestinal transplant, so some T cells may come from the graft donor.

This clone was recorded only once. The chain uses TRBV14 and TRBJ1-4; weak D call: TRBD1 (6 bases). The V end was cut by 0 bases, the J end by 5 bases, with 13 bases between. From germline, CDR1 is SGHDN and CDR2 FVKESK. CDR3 length: 16 amino acids. CDR3 sequence: CASSQEVGQLNEKLFF. DNA for the CDR3: TGTGCCAGCAGCCAAGAGGTTGGACAGCTAAATGAAAAACTGTTTTTT.

CDR3 residues: CASGLGTGADTQYF. CDR3 nucleotides: TGTGCTAGTGGTTTGGGGACAGGGGCAGATACGCAGTATTTT. The rearrangement joins TRBV12-5 to TRBJ2-3; 9 nucleotides agree with TRBD1. V shed 1 base and J 4 bases; nucleotides not matched to a gene: 0. The CDR3 has 14 residues. Germline CDR1 LGHNT, CDR2 FRNRAP.

The chain carries TRBV28 and TRBJ2-5, with D uncertain. The DNA matches TRBJ2-7 better at its end, which makes the J call doubtful. The germline V gene encodes CDR1 MDHEN and CDR2 SYDVKM. The CDR3 runs to 15 residues. CDR3 loop: CASSSRATWSYEQYF. The CDR3 DNA follows: TGTGCCAGCAGTTCCCGCGCGACTTGGTCCTACGAGCAGTACTTC.

In this sample, this clone turned up a few times. At one end the junction does not follow the germline gene, possibly because of a read error. The chain links TRBV7-2 to TRBJ2-3; unclear D gene. Germline V gene sequence: CDR1 SGHTA, CDR2 FQGNSA. The CDR3 is 15 amino acids. CDR3 in amino acids: CASSLNVLAARERHF. DNA of the CDR3: TGTGCCAGCAGCTTAAATGTTCTTGCGGCGAGAGAAAGGCATTTT.

V is TRBV11-2 and J is TRBJ2-5; D gene uncertain. The J call may be wrong; the DNA end is better matched by TRBJ2-7. Germline CDR1 SGHAT, CDR2 FQNNGV. The CDR3 spans 11 residues. CDR3 DNA: TGTGCCAGCAGCGCTAACTACGAGCAGTACTTC. It yields the protein CASSANYEQYF.

As concerns this clone: The sample carries other DNA sequences with the same CDR3. This sequence joins TRBV10-3 and TRBJ1-3; D remains ambiguous. Germline V lookup: CDR1 ENHRY, CDR2 SYGVKD. V lost 0 bases and J lost 0, with 6 bases in between. The CDR3 covers 15 residues. For the CDR3, the DNA is TGTGCCATCAGTGAGTCCCGGGGCTCTGGAAACACCATATATTTT. This translates into CAISESRGSGNTIYF.

CDR3 amino acids: CATSRGGGTVLNYGYTF. CDR3 sequence (DNA): TGTGCCACCAGCAGAGGAGGCGGGACAGTCCTTAACTATGGCTACACCTTC. The chain carries TRBV15 and TRBJ1-2; 7 bases are shared with TRBD1. This CDR3 spans 17 amino acids. V dropped 1 base and J dropped 1; count of bases not matched to a gene: 9. Germline CDR1 is LNHNV and CDR2 is YYDKDF (reference sequence).

This chain links TRBV19 with TRBJ1-1; possibly TRBD1 for D (5 bases). This CDR3 has 17 amino acids. Germline V gives CDR1 LNHDA, CDR2 SQIVND (reference sequence). V lost 0 bases and J lost 3, with 17 bases in between. CDR3 residues: CASSIDGGGVGDTEAFF. DNA of the CDR3: TGTGCCAGTAGTATAGATGGCGGAGGGGTTGGAGACACTGAAGCTTTCTTT.

This clone is a singleton in its sample. This chain connects TRBV4-3 to TRBJ2-7, with a weak D call TRBD2 (7 bases). Germline CDR1 is LGHNA and CDR2 is YSLEER. There are 17 residues in the CDR3. V was shortened by 3 bases and J by 1 base, with 19 bases between the two germline ends. CDR3 DNA: TGCGCCAGCAGCCAGGGCCTTATGGGAGGGGGGTCCTACGAGCAGTACTTC. Its protein product is CASSQGLMGGGSYEQYF.

This clone was detected once. The chain links TRBV4-1 to TRBJ2-1, with D unclear. Germline values: CDR1 MGHRA, CDR2 YSYEKL. The CDR3 has 15 amino acids. V was shortened by 0 bases and J by 2 bases, with 8 bases between the two germline ends. In DNA form, the CDR3 reads TGCGCCAGCAGCCAAGATGGGCAGCCCTACAATGAGCAGTTCTTC. As protein: CASSQDGQPYNEQFF.

CDR3 nucleotide sequence: TGTGCCAGCGCGCAACAAGAGACCCAGTACTTC. Amino acid sequence: CASAQQETQYF. The rearrangement uses TRBV6-1 and TRBJ2-5, with D uncertain. This CDR3 region has 11 residues. In germline, CDR1 is MNHNS, CDR2 SASEGT. Trimming pared 8 bases from V and 2 bases from J, leaving 6 bases between.

The J gene is TRBJ2-5, the V gene TRBV30; unclear D gene. Germline V CDR1 and CDR2: GTSNPN, SVGIG (reference sequence). V was cut by 4 bases and J by 3 bases, with 15 bases left in between. CDR3 length equals 14 residues. The CDR3 DNA reads as TGTGCCTGGATTACTCAGGTTACCGAAGAGACCCAGTACTTC. This sequence encodes CAWITQVTEETQYF.

The V call is TRBV7-9, the J call TRBJ2-3, with TRBD1 identical over 12 bases. The CDR3 is made up of 16 amino acids. Germline V CDR1 and CDR2: SEHNR, FQNEAQ (reference sequence). The ends lost 5 bases at V and 4 bases at J; junction bases unmatched: 7. The CDR3 DNA reads as TGTGCCAGCAGCATAGGGGACAGGGGGCGCGCAGATACGCAGTATTTT. It yields the protein CASSIGDRGRADTQYF.

The chain links TRBV6-4 to TRBJ2-1; 10 bases map to TRBD1. The V gene end was trimmed by 4 bases and the J gene end by 3 bases; junction bases not matched to a gene: 0. Germline V lookup: CDR1 MRHNA, CDR2 SNTAGT. The CDR3 runs to 14 residues. Here the CDR3 reads CASSGTGGYNEQFF. Written as DNA, the CDR3 is TGTGCCAGCAGTGGGACAGGGGGCTACAATGAGCAGTTCTTC.

This clone has only one observation. The V gene is TRBV7-8, the J gene TRBJ2-7; 11 bases match TRBD2. The CDR3 sequence is 15 residues long. Trimming removed 8 bases from V and 6 bases from J; junction bases left unmatched: 12. Germline V gene sequence: CDR1 SGHVS, CDR2 FQNEAQ. CDR3 sequence reads: CASEPGLAGGGEQYF. The CDR3 DNA is TGTGCCAGCGAGCCCGGGCTAGCGGGGGGAGGCGAGCAGTACTTC. The variable domain in full, completed from reference TRBV7-8 and TRBJ2-7, reads GAGVSQSPRYKVAKRGQDVALRCDPISGHVSLFWYQQALGQGPEFLTYFQNEAQLDKSGLPSDRFFAERPEGSVSTLKIQRTQQEDSAVYLCASEPGLAGGGEQYFGPGTRLTVT.

The rearrangement joins TRBV4-3 to TRBJ1-6, with D unclear. From germline, CDR1 is LGHNA and CDR2 YSLEER. Trimming removed 5 bases at V and 10 bases at J, with 15 bases between. The CDR3 covers 14 residues. The CDR3 DNA is TGCGCCAGCAGCAAAGCTCGGGGAAAGTCACCCCTCCACTTT. It encodes CASSKARGKSPLHF.

This chain connects TRBV10-2 to TRBJ2-1; TRBD2 agrees at 10 bases. V lost 6 bases, J lost 5 bases, and 25 bases stayed unmatched. The length of the CDR3 is 21 residues. CDR1 is WSHSY, CDR2 SAAADI, per germline. The CDR3 loop is CASSQPLAGAMMQRGNNEQFF. The DNA of the CDR3 is TGCGCCAGCAGCCAGCCGCTAGCGGGGGCCATGATGCAACGGGGTAACAATGAGCAGTTCTTC.

In this sample, this clone turned up a few times. The rearrangement joins TRBV19 to TRBJ2-3; D is uncertain. Looked up from germline, CDR1 is LNHDA and CDR2 is SQIVND (reference sequence). V was shortened by 5 bases and J by 5 bases, with 8 bases between the two germline ends. This CDR3 is built from 12 residues. In DNA form, the CDR3 reads TGTGCCAGTAGTCTCCTCCGAGATACGCAGTATTTT. It is translated as CASSLLRDTQYF.

V and J are TRBV5-8 and TRBJ1-1; no firm D call. Trimming removed 0 bases from V and 4 bases from J, with 7 bases in between. The CDR3 length is 13 residues. Germline CDR1 reads SGHTS; CDR2 reads YDEGEE. Here the CDR3 DNA reads TGTGCCAGCAGCTTGGAGTGCGTCACTGAAGCTTTCTTT. Its protein product is CASSLECVTEAFF.